The rows below give T cell receptor beta chains drawn from one sample of a study of OX40 agonist ivuxolimab in advanced cancers. Only in-frame clones appear in the TCRdb table, and some are missing; sequencing was by immunoSEQ multiplex PCR. The data show fewer than 20,000 clones, 75% to 85% seen once. The material sequenced was CD4+ or CD8+ T cells sorted from blood, taken in a trial of the OX40 agonist ivuxolimab. These receptors were collected from an adult with an advanced solid tumor such as melanoma, head and neck, liver or kidney cancer. The CDR3 runs from the conserved cysteine through the conserved F or W. A D gene is named only where the DNA matches it firmly. Clone size is stated in some rows and not others, as once, few, many or a class when expanded.

NA	NA	TRBV7-7	TRBJ2-3	CASSLAGGTDTQYF	TGTGCTAGCAGCTTAGCCGGGGGCACAGATACGCAGTATTTT
NA	NA	TRBV5-1	TRBJ1-6	CASSGNAVRHNSPLHF	TGCGCCAGCAGCGGAAACGCGGTGAGGCACAATTCACCCCTCCACTTT
NA	NA	TRBV5-1	TRBJ1-1	CASSKDSYMNTEAFF	TGCGCCAGCAGCAAGGACAGCTATATGAACACTGAAGCTTTCTTT
NA	NA	TRBV7-9	TRBJ2-7	CASSLVWSYEQYF	TGTGCCAGCAGCTTAGTATGGTCCTACGAGCAGTACTTC
few	NA	TRBV7-3	TRBJ1-3	CASRSDRPRAIYF	TGTGCCAGCAGAAGCGACAGGCCTCGTGCCATATATTTT
NA	TRBD2	TRBV27	TRBJ2-3	CASSLVVRVAGYTDTQYF	TGTGCCAGCAGTTTAGTGGTACGGGTAGCGGGGTACACAGATACGCAGTATTTT
once	TRBD2	TRBV7-9	TRBJ2-1	CASSLGLAGYNEQFF	TGTGCCAGCAGCTTAGGTCTAGCGGGGTACAATGAGCAGTTCTTC
few	NA	TRBV7-9	TRBJ1-2	CASSLEGRNYGYTF	TGTGCCAGCAGCTTAGAGGGCAGGAACTACGGCTACACCTTC
NA	TRBD2	TRBV5-1	TRBJ2-2	CASSLSGGQVTGELFF	TGCGCCAGCAGCTTGAGCGGGGGGCAGGTCACCGGGGAGCTGTTTTTT
NA	NA	TRBV10-3	TRBJ2-7	CAISDPQGSYYEQYF	TGTGCCATCAGTGACCCACAGGGATCTTACTACGAGCAGTACTTC
NA	NA	TRBV4-1	TRBJ2-3	CASSQGPDGSTDTQYF	TGCGCCAGCAGCCAAGGCCCCGACGGGAGCACAGATACGCAGTATTTT
NA	NA	TRBV7-3	TRBJ2-1	CASSPLGGSNEQFF	TGTGCCAGCAGTCCATTAGGGGGTTCCAATGAGCAGTTCTTC
NA	NA	TRBV6-5	TRBJ2-3	CASNPSGRRKDTQYF	TGTGCCAGCAACCCCAGCGGCAGAAGAAAAGATACGCAGTATTTT
NA	NA	TRBV19	TRBJ2-6	CASNSPSGANVLTF	TGTGCCAGTAACTCCCCGTCTGGGGCCAACGTCCTGACTTTC
NA	TRBD1	TRBV4-1	TRBJ1-2	CASSGRTGANYGYTF	TGCGCCAGCAGCGGCCGGACAGGCGCTAACTATGGCTACACCTTC
few	NA	TRBV6-5	TRBJ2-7	CASSYLGHHYEQYF	TGTGCCAGCAGTTACCTGGGACATCACTACGAGCAGTACTTC
NA	NA	TRBV19	TRBJ1-5	CASSMGIRGGNQPQHF	TGTGCCAGTAGTATGGGTATTAGGGGAGGCAATCAGCCCCAGCATTTT
NA	TRBD2	TRBV6-6	TRBJ2-1	CASSYGGGRNEQFF	TGTGCCAGCAGTTACGGCGGGGGGAGGAATGAGCAGTTCTTC
NA	NA	TRBV29-1	TRBJ2-3	CSAMRDTQYF	TGCAGCGCGATGCGAGATACGCAGTATTTT
once	TRBD1	TRBV9	TRBJ2-5	CASSSAGGLNPQETQYF	TGTGCCAGCAGCTCGGCAGGGGGCCTAAACCCACAAGAGACCCAGTACTTC
NA	NA	TRBV27	TRBJ2-1	CASSLSLGGREQFF	TGTGCCAGCAGTTTATCGCTCGGGGGCCGTGAGCAGTTCTTC
NA	NA	TRBV7-9	TRBJ1-2	CASSLAIGGNYGYTF	TGTGCCAGCAGCTTAGCGATAGGGGGTAACTATGGCTACACCTTC
once	NA	TRBV4-3	TRBJ1-5	CASSQDRTGNQPQHF	TGCGCCAGCAGCCAAGATCGCACAGGCAATCAGCCCCAGCATTTT
NA	NA	TRBV14	TRBJ2-7	CASSQTGKQYF	TGTGCCAGCAGCCAAACAGGGAAGCAGTACTTC
NA	NA	TRBV18	TRBJ2-3	CASCLKTDTQYF	TGTGCCAGCTGTTTGAAAACAGATACGCAGTATTTT
NA	TRBD2	TRBV28	TRBJ2-1	CASSSNSGGAFEYNEQFF	TGTGCCAGCAGTTCCAATAGCGGGGGGGCCTTCGAGTACAATGAGCAGTTCTTC
many	NA	TRBV30	TRBJ1-2	CAWSDYGPRRDGYTF	TGTGCCTGGAGCGACTACGGGCCTCGGCGGGATGGCTACACCTTC
NA	NA	TRBV7-9	TRBJ1-2	CASSLVGDIYGYTF	TGTGCCAGCAGCTTAGTAGGGGACATCTATGGCTACACCTTC
few	NA	TRBV29-1	TRBJ1-3	CSAGEDTIYF	TGCAGCGCAGGCGAGGACACCATATATTTT
NA	NA	TRBV11-3	TRBJ2-1	CASSSRGSVDSEQFF	TGTGCCAGCAGCTCTCGGGGGTCCGTCGATTCCGAGCAGTTCTTC
NA	NA	TRBV5-6	TRBJ1-1	CASSLEVEEEAFF	TGTGCCAGCAGCTTAGAGGTTGAGGAGGAGGCTTTCTTT
NA	NA	TRBV7-3	TRBJ2-7	CASSQEGLGSGPYEQYF	TGCGCCAGCAGCCAAGAGGGTCTAGGCTCAGGCCCCTACGAGCAGTACTTC
NA	NA	TRBV2	TRBJ2-7	CASSDRDRSYEQYF	TGTGCCAGCAGTGACAGGGATAGATCCTACGAGCAGTACTTC
NA	TRBD1	TRBV15	TRBJ2-1	CATSPRSKQGAYEQFF	TGTGCCACCAGCCCCCGAAGCAAGCAGGGGGCATATGAGCAGTTCTTC
NA	NA	TRBV7-3	TRBJ2-3	CASSLTEGSLGDTQYF	TGTGCCAGCAGCTTAACTGAGGGATCCCTAGGAGATACGCAGTATTTT
NA	TRBD1	TRBV5-1	TRBJ1-4	CASSYTTGFGEKLFF	TGCGCCAGCAGCTACACGACAGGGTTCGGTGAAAAACTGTTTTTT
NA	NA	TRBV4-2	TRBJ1-1	CASRENTEAFF	TGTGCCAGCCGGGAGAACACTGAAGCTTTCTTT